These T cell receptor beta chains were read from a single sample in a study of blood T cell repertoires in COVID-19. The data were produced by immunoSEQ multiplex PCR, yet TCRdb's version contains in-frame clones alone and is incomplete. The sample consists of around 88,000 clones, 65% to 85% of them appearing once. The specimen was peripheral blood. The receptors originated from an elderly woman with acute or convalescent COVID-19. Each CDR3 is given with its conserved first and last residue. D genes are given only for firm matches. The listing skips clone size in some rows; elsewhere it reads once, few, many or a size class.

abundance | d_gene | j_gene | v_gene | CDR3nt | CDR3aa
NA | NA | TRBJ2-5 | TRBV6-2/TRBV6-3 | TGTGCCAGCAGTTACGGGGGCTACACCAAAGAGACCCAGTACTTC | CASSYGGYTKETQYF
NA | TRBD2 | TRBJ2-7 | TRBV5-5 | TGTGCCAGCAGCCCGGAGCTTAGCGGGTACGAGCAGTACTTC | CASSPELSGYEQYF
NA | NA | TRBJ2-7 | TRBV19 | TGTGCCAGTAGTATAGGGGCAGACCCCTACGAGCAGTACTTC | CASSIGADPYEQYF
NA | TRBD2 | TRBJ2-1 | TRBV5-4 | TGTGCCAGCAGCAAGGGACTAGCGGGGGGAAACTCCTACAATGAGCAGTTCTTC | CASSKGLAGGNSYNEQFF
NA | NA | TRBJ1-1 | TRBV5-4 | TGTGCCAGCAGCCCCTGGAGTGTCAAGGTCACATCGAACACTGAAGCTTTCTTT | CASSPWSVKVTSNTEAFF
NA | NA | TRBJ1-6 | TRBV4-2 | TGTGCCAGCAGCCACCCGGGGCACGACAGGAGCTCCTATAATTCACCCCTCCACTTT | CASSHPGHDRSSYNSPLHF
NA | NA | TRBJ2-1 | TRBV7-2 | TGTGCCAGCAGCTTAGTCCGAGCCCCTGGGCATGAGCAGTTCTTC | CASSLVRAPGHEQFF
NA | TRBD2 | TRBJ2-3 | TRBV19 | TGTGCCAGTAGTCCAGGACTAGCGGCAGCAGATACGCAGTATTTT | CASSPGLAAADTQYF
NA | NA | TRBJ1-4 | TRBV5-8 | TGTGCCAGCAGCTTGGAAGGGGTACAGGAAAAACTGTTTTTT | CASSLEGVQEKLFF
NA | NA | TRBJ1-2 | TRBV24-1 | TGTGCCACCAGTGCTAGGGGGAGCGGCTACACCTTC | CATSARGSGYTF
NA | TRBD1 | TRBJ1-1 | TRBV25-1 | TGTGCCAGCGTCAGGGGGCAAACTGAAGCTTTCTTT | CASVRGQTEAFF
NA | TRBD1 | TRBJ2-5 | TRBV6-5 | TGTGCCAGCAGTTACCCCGGGACAGGGGGGACCCAGTACTTC | CASSYPGTGGTQYF
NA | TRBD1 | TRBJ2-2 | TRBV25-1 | TGTGCCAGCAGTGACTTTCGACAGGGCCTCACCGGGGAGCTGTTTTTT | CASSDFRQGLTGELFF
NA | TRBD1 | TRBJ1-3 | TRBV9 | TGTGCCAGCAGCGTAGAACAGGGGGCCCGGGTCTCTGGAAACACCATATATTTT | CASSVEQGARVSGNTIYF
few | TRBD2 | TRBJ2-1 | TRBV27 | TGTGCCAGCAGTTTACCAGTACCGGGACTAGCGAAGATTGAGCAGTTCTTC | CASSLPVPGLAKIEQFF
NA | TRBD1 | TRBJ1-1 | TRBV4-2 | TGTGCCAGCAGCCAAGAAATCGACAGGGTGGACACTGAAGCTTTCTTT | CASSQEIDRVDTEAFF
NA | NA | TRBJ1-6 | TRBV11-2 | TGTGCCAGCAGCTCGCCTGGGGCGGCGGTAAATTCACCCCTCCACTTT | CASSSPGAAVNSPLHF
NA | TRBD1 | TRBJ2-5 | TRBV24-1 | TGTGCCACCAGTGATTTAGAGGACAGGTACCAAGAGACCCAGTACTTC | CATSDLEDRYQETQYF
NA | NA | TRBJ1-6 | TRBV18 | TGTGCCAGCTCACCAGGCAATAATTCACCCCTCCACTTT | CASSPGNNSPLHF
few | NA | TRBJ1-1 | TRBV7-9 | TGTGCCAGCAGCTTGATGCCCGGTGGGAACACTGAAGCTTTCTTT | CASSLMPGGNTEAFF
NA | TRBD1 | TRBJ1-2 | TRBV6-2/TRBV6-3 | TGTGCCAGCAGCCCTGCCCTTTTTCACAGGGGGGAGGACTATGGCTACACCTTC | CASSPALFHRGEDYGYTF
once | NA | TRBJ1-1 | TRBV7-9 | TGTGCCAGCAGCCTTCCGGCGGGTGGAGGAGCTTTCTTT | CASSLPAGGGAFF
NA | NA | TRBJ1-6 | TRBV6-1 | TGTGCCAGCAGTGAACGGGTCACGAGGGAATTTTCACCCCTCCACTTT | CASSERVTREFSPLHF
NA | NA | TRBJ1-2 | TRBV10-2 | TGCGCCAGCAGTGGCTCAAATCGGGGCTACACCTTC | CASSGSNRGYTF